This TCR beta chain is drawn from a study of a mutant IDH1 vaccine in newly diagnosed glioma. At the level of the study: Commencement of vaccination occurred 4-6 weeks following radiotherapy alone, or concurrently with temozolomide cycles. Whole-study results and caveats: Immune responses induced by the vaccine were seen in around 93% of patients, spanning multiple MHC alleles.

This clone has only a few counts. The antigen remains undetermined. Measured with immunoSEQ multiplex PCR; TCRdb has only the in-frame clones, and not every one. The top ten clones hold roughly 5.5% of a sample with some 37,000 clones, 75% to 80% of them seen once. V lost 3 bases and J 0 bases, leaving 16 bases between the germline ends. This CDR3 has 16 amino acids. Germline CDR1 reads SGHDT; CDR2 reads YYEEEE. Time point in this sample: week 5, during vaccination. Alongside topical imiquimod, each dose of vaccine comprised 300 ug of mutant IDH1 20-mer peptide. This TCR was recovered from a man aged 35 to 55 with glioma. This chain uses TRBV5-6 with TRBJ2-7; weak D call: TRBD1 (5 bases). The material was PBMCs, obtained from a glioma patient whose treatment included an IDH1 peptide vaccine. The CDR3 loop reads CASSSLGQGSSYEQYF. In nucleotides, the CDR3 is TGTGCCAGCAGCTCTTTGGGCCAGGGAAGCTCCTACGAGCAGTACTTC.